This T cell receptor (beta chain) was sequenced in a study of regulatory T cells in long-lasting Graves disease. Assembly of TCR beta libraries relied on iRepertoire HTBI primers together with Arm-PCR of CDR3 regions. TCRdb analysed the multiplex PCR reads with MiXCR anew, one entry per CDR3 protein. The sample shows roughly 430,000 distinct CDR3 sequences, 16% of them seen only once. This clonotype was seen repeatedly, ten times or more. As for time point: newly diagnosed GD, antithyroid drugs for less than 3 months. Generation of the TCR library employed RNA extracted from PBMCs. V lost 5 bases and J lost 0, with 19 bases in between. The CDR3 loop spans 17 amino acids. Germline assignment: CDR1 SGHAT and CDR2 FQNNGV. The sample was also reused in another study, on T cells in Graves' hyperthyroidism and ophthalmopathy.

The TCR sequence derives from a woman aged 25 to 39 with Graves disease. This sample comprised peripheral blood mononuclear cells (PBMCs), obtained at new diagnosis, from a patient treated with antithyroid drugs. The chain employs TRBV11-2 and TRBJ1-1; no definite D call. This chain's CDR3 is CASSLTPSYSMNTEAFF. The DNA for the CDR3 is TGTGCCAGCAGCCTAACACCGTCTTACTCTATGAACACTGAAGCTTTCTTT.